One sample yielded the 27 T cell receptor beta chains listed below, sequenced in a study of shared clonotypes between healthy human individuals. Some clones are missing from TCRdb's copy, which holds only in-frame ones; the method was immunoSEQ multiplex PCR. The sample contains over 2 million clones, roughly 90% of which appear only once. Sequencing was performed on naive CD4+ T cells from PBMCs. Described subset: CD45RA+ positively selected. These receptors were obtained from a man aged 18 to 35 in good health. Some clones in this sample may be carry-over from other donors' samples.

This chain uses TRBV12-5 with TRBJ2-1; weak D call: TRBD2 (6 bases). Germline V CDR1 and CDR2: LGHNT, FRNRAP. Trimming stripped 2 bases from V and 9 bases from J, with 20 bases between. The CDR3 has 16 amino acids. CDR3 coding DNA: TGTGCTAGTGGTTTGTATGTCGCTAGCGAGGTCCGTGAGCAGTTCTTC. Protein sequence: CASGLYVASEVREQFF.

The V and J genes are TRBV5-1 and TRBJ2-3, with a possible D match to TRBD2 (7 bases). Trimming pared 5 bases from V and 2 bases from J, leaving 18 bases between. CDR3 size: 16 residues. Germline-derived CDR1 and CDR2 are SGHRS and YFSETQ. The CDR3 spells CASRVGGGRSTDTQYF. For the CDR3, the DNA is TGCGCCAGCAGAGTCGGCGGGGGCCGGTCCACAGATACGCAGTATTTT.

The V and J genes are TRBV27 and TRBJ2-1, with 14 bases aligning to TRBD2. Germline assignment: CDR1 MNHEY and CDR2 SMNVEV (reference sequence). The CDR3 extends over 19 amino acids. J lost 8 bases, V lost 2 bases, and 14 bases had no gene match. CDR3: CASSLKIPGLAGARHEQFF. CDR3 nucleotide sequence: TGTGCCAGCAGTTTAAAGATACCGGGACTAGCGGGAGCTAGGCATGAGCAGTTCTTC.

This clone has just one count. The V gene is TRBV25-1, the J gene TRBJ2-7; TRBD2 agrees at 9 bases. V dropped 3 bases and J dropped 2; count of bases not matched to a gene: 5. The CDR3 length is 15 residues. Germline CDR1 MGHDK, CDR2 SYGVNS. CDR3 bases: TGTGCCAGCAGTGACACCGGGACTAGCACCTACGAGCAGTACTTC. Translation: CASSDTGTSTYEQYF.

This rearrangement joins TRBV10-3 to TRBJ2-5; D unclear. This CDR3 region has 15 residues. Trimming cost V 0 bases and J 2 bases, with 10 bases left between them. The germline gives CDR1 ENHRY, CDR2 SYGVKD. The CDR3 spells CAISESKNVQETQYF. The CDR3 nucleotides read TGTGCCATCAGTGAGTCGAAGAATGTTCAAGAGACCCAGTACTTC.

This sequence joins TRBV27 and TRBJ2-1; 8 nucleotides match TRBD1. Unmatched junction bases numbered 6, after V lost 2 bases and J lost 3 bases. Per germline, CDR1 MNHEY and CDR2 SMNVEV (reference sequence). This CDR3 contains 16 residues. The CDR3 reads CASSLNSQGGYNEQFF. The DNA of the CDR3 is TGTGCCAGCAGTTTAAATTCACAGGGGGGCTACAATGAGCAGTTCTTC.

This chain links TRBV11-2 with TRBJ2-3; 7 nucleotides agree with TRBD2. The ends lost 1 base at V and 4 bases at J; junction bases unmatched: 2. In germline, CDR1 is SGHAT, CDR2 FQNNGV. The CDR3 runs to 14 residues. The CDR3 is CASSLALAADTQYF. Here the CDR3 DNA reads TGTGCCAGCAGCTTAGCGCTAGCGGCAGATACGCAGTATTTT.

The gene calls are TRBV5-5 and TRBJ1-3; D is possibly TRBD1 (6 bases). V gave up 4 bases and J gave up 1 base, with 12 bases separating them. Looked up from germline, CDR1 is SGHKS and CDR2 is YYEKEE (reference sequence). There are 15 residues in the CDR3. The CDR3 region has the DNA TGTGCCAGCAGCCTAGACAGGTCGTCTGGAAACACCATATATTTT. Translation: CASSLDRSSGNTIYF.

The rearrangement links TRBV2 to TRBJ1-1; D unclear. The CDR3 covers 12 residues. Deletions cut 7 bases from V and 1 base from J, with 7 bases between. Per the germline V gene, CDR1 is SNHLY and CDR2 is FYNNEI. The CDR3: CASTVQNTEAFF. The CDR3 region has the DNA TGTGCCAGCACCGTTCAGAACACTGAAGCTTTCTTT.

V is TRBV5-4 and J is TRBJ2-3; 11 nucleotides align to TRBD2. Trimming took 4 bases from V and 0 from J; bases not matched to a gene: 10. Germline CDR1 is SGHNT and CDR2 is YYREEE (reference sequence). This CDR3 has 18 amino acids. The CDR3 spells CASSRGTSGSYSTDTQYF. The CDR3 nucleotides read TGTGCCAGCAGCCGCGGGACTAGCGGCTCCTATAGCACAGATACGCAGTATTTT.

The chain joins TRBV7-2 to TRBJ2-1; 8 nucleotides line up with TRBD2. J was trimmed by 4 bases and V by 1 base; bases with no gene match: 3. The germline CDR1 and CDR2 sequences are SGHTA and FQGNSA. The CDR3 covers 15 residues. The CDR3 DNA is TGTGCCAGCAGCTTAGGTTCTAGCGGGTACAATGAGCAGTTCTTC. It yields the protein CASSLGSSGYNEQFF.

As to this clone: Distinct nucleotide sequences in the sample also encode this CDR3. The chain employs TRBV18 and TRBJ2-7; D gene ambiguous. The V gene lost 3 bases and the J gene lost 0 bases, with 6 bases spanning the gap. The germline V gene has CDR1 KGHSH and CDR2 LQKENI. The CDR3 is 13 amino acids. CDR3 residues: CASSPRTSYEQYF. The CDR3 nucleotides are TGTGCCAGCTCACCGCGAACCTCCTACGAGCAGTACTTC.

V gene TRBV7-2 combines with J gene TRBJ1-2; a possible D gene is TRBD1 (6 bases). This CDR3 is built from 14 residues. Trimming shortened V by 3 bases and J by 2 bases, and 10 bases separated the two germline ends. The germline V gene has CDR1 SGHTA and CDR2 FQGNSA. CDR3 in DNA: TGTGCCAGCAGCTTGAACAGGGTAAACTATGGCTACACCTTC. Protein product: CASSLNRVNYGYTF.

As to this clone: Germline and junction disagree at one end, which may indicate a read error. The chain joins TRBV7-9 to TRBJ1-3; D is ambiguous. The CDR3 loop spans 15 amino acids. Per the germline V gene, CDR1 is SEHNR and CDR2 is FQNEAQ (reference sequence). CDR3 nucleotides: TGTGCCAGCAGAAAGGACGCGAACTCTGAAAACACCATATATTTT. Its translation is CASRKDANSENTIYF. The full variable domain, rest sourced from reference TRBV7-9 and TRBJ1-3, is DTGVSQNPRHKITKRGQNVTFRCDPISEHNRLYWYRQTLGQGPEFLTYFQNEAQLEKSRLLSDRFSAERPKGSFSTLEIQRTEQGDSAMYLCASRKDANSENTIYFGEGSWLTVV.

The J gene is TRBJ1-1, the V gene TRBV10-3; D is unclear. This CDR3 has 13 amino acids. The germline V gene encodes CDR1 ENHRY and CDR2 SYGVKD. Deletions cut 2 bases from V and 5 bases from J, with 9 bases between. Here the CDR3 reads CAISETTRTEAFF. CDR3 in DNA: TGTGCCATCAGTGAGACAACAAGGACTGAAGCTTTCTTT.

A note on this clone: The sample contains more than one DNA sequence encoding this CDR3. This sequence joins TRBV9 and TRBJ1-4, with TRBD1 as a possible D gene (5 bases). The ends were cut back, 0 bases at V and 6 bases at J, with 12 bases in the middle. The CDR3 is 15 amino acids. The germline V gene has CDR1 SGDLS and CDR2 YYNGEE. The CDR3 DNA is TGTGCCAGCAGCGTAGCACCCAGGGAAGATGAAAAACTGTTTTTT. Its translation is CASSVAPREDEKLFF.

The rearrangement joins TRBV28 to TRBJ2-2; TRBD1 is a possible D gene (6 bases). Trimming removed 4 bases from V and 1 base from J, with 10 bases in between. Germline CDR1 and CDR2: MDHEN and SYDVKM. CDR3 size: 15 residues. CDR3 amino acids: CASSSWTENTGELFF. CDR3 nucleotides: TGTGCCAGCAGTTCGTGGACAGAGAACACCGGGGAGCTGTTTTTT.

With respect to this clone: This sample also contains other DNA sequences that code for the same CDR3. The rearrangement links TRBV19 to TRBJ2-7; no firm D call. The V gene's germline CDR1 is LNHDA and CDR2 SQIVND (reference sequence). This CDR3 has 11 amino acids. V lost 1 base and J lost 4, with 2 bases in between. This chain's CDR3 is CASSIGYEQYF. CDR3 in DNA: TGTGCCAGTAGTATAGGATACGAGCAGTACTTC.

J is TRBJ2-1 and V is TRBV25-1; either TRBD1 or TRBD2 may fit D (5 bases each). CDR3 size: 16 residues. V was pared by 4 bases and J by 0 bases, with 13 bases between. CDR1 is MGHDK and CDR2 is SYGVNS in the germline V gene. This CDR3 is CASSGTEGSSYNEQFF. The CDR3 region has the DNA TGTGCCAGCAGTGGTACTGAGGGGAGCTCCTACAATGAGCAGTTCTTC. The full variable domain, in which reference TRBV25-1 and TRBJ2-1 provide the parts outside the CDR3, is EADIYQTPRYLVIGTGKKITLECSQTMGHDKMYWYQQDPGMELHLIHYSYGVNSTEKGDLSSESTVSRIRTEHFPLTLESARPSHTSQYLCASSGTEGSSYNEQFFGPGTRLTVL.

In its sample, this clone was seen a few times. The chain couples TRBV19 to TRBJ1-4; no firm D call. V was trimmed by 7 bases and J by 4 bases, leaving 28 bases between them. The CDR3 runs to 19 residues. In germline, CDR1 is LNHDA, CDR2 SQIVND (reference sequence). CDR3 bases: TGTGCCAGTAACTATGCTCTCGGGAGACCGACGAGGAATAATGAAAAACTGTTTTTT. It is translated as CASNYALGRPTRNNEKLFF. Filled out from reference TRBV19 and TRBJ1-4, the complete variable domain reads DGGITQSPKYLFRKEGQNVTLSCEQNLNHDAMYWYRQDPGQGLRLIYYSQIVNDFQKGDIAEGYSVSREKKESFPLTVTSAQKNPTAFYLCASNYALGRPTRNNEKLFFGSGTQLSVL.

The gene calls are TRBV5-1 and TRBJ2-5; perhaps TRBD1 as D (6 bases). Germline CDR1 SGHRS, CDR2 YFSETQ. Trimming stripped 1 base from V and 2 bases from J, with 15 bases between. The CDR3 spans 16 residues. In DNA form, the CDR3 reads TGCGCCAGCAGCTTGTATTTACAGGGTGGGCAAGAGACCCAGTACTTC. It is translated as CASSLYLQGGQETQYF.

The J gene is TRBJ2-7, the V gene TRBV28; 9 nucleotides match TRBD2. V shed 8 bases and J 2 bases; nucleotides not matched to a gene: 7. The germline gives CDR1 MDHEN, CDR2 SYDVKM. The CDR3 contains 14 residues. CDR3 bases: TGTGCCAGCTACCCTAGCGGGGCTACCTACGAGCAGTACTTC. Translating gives CASYPSGATYEQYF. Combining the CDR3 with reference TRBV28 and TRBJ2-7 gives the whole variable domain DVKVTQSSRYLVKRTGEKVFLECVQDMDHENMFWYRQDPGLGLRLIYFSYDVKMKEKGDIPEGYSVSREKKERFSLILESASTNQTSMYLCASYPSGATYEQYFGPGTRLTVT.

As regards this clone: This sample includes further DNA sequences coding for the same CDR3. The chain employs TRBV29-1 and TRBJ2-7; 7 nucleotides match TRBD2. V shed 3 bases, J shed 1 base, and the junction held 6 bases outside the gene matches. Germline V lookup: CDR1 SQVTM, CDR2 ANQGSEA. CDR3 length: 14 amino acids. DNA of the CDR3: TGCAGCGTTGAGGTAGCGGGCCTATCCTACGAGCAGTACTTC. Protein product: CSVEVAGLSYEQYF.

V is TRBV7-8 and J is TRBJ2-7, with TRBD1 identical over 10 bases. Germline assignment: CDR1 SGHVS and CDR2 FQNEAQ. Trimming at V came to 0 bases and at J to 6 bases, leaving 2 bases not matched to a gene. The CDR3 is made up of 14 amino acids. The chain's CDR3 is CASSLADRGLEQYF. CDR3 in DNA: TGTGCCAGCAGCTTAGCCGACAGGGGGCTCGAGCAGTACTTC.

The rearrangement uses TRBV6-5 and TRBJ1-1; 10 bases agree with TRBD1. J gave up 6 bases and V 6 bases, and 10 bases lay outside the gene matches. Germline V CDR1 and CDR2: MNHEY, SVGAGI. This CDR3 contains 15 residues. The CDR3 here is CASRRWTGGRAEAFF. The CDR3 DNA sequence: TGTGCCAGCAGACGGTGGACAGGGGGTAGGGCTGAAGCTTTCTTT.

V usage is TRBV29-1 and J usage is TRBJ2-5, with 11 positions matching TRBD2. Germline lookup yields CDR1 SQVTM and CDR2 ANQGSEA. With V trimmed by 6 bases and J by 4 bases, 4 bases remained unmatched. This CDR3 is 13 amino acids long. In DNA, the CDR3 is TGCAGCGTCACCGGGACTAGCGGAGAGACCCAGTACTTC. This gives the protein CSVTGTSGETQYF.

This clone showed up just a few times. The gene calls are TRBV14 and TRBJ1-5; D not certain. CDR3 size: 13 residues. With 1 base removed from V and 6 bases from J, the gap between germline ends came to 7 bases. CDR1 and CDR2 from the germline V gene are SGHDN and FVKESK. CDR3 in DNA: TGTGCCAGCAGCCAAGGGGAGGGTCAGCCCCAGCATTTT. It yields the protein CASSQGEGQPQHF.